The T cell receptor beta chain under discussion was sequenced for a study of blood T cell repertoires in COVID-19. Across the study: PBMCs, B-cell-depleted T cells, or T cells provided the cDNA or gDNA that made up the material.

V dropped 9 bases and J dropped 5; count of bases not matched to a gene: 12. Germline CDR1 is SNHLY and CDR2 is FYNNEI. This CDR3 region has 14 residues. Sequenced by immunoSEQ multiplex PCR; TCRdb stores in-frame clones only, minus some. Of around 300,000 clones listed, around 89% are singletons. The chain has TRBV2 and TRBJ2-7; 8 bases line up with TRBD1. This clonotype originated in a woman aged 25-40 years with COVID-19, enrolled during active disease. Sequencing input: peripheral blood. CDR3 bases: TGTGCCAGTACACCGGACAGGGACGGGCACGAGCAGTACTTC. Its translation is CASTPDRDGHEQYF.